This entry features one T cell receptor beta chain sequence. This sample stems from a study of T cell responses to AZD1222 COVID-19 vaccine. Germline V gene sequence: CDR1 SGDLS, CDR2 YYNGEE. This CDR3 contains 14 residues. The V end lost 4 bases, the J end lost 1 base, and 11 bases lay between the germline ends. Assay: immunoSEQ multiplex PCR; the TCRdb copy retains only in-frame clones and omits some. The sample lists approximately 140,000 clones, around 90% occurring once. Second-dose recipients at about 4 or about 12 weeks were treated as one pooled group. The source of this sequence is an adult who received the AZD1222 COVID-19 vaccine. The sequenced sample was peripheral blood, obtained 28 days after the second AZD1222 dose. V and J are TRBV9 and TRBJ1-1; D not certain. The CDR3 sequence: CASSFKSENTEAFF. The CDR3 DNA is TGTGCCAGCAGCTTTAAGTCGGAGAACACTGAAGCTTTCTTT.